These T cell receptor beta chains were read from a single sample in a study of early T cells in non-severe SARS-CoV-2 infection. TCRdb re-analysed the 5' RACE reads in MiXCR, keeping a single row per CDR3 protein. The sample records about 60,000 distinct CDR3 sequences, about 11% being singletons. The specimen comprised whole blood, sampled at baseline. The receptors originated from an adult who was a healthcare worker with PCR-confirmed SARS-CoV-2 infection or an uninfected control (not recorded which). Each CDR3 is given with its conserved first and last residue. D genes are given only for firm matches. The size entry is marked missing in some rows and otherwise reads once, few, many or a size class.

len: 14
j_gene: TRBJ1-2
d_gene: TRBD1
abundance: -
v_gene: TRBV12-3/TRBV12-4
CDR3nt: TGTGCCAGCAGTTTGAGGGGACAGGGTAGCGGCTACACCTTC
CDR3aa: CASSLRGQGSGYTF

len: 13
j_gene: TRBJ2-6
d_gene: -
abundance: few
v_gene: TRBV27
CDR3nt: TGTGCCAGCGGGGGGCAGGGGGCCAACGTCCTGACTTTC
CDR3aa: CASGGQGANVLTF

len: 12
j_gene: TRBJ2-3
d_gene: -
abundance: many
v_gene: TRBV27
CDR3nt: TGTGCCAGCTATGCCCGGTATGGTACGCAGTATTTT
CDR3aa: CASYARYGTQYF

len: 14
j_gene: TRBJ2-7
d_gene: -
abundance: few
v_gene: TRBV11-2
CDR3nt: TGTGCCAGCAGCTTAATCTCGTCGGTCTACGAGCAGTACTTC
CDR3aa: CASSLISSVYEQYF

len: 11
j_gene: TRBJ2-1
d_gene: -
abundance: few
v_gene: TRBV6-1
CDR3nt: TGTGCCAGCACGGGGGTCGGTGAGCAGTTCTTC
CDR3aa: CASTGVGEQFF

len: 16
j_gene: TRBJ2-1
d_gene: -
abundance: -
v_gene: TRBV4-2
CDR3nt: TGTGCCAGCAGCCAGAGCGGGCCCCTCGCCTACAATGAGCAGTTCTTC
CDR3aa: CASSQSGPLAYNEQFF

len: 16
j_gene: TRBJ2-2
d_gene: TRBD2
abundance: few
v_gene: TRBV6-6
CDR3nt: TGTGCCAGCAGTTACTCCTTGGCGGGGGGCACCGGGGAGCTGTTTTTT
CDR3aa: CASSYSLAGGTGELFF

len: 13
j_gene: TRBJ2-7
d_gene: -
abundance: few
v_gene: TRBV9
CDR3nt: TGTGCCAGCAGCGTAGTGGAGCAGGGGCAGCAGTACTTC
CDR3aa: CASSVVEQGQQYF

len: 14
j_gene: TRBJ1-2
d_gene: -
abundance: -
v_gene: TRBV29-1
CDR3nt: TGCAGCGTTGAAAGGGCAGGGGCAGGCTATGGCTACACCTTC
CDR3aa: CSVERAGAGYGYTF

len: 13
j_gene: TRBJ2-2
d_gene: -
abundance: -
v_gene: TRBV7-9
CDR3nt: TGTGCCAGCCCCACTCCGGGGGCCGGGGAGCTGTTTTTT
CDR3aa: CASPTPGAGELFF

len: 13
j_gene: TRBJ2-7
d_gene: -
abundance: -
v_gene: TRBV29-1
CDR3nt: TGCAGCGTTGAACCGGCAGGAGGCTACGAGCAGTACTTC
CDR3aa: CSVEPAGGYEQYF

len: 13
j_gene: TRBJ1-2
d_gene: TRBD1
abundance: -
v_gene: TRBV14
CDR3nt: TGTGCCAGCAGCGGACAGGGGCCCTATGGCTACACCTTC
CDR3aa: CASSGQGPYGYTF

len: 14
j_gene: TRBJ2-3
d_gene: -
abundance: many
v_gene: TRBV7-2
CDR3nt: TGTGCCAGCAGCCCCGAGGCGGCGGCAGATACGCAGTATTTT
CDR3aa: CASSPEAAADTQYF

len: 13
j_gene: TRBJ2-5
d_gene: -
abundance: -
v_gene: TRBV10-3
CDR3nt: TGTGCCATCGGACAAGGGGGACGAGAGACCCAGTACTTC
CDR3aa: CAIGQGGRETQYF

len: 16
j_gene: TRBJ2-1
d_gene: TRBD2
abundance: few
v_gene: TRBV20-1
CDR3nt: TGCAGTGCTAGAGATCGGGGGACTAGCCTTTCCAATGAGCAGTTCTTC
CDR3aa: CSARDRGTSLSNEQFF

len: 16
j_gene: TRBJ2-3
d_gene: TRBD2
abundance: -
v_gene: TRBV20-1
CDR3nt: TGCAGTGCTAGGTTGGGCGGGCCAGGGAGGGCAGATACGCAGTATTTT
CDR3aa: CSARLGGPGRADTQYF

len: 16
j_gene: TRBJ2-7
d_gene: TRBD2
abundance: -
v_gene: TRBV29-1
CDR3nt: TGCAGCGTTGAAGATCCGACTAGCGGGGGCTCCTACGAGCAGTACTTC
CDR3aa: CSVEDPTSGGSYEQYF

len: 15
j_gene: TRBJ1-4
d_gene: TRBD1
abundance: many
v_gene: TRBV6-1
CDR3nt: TGTGCCAGCAGTGAGACAGGGACAACTAATGAAAAACTGTTTTTT
CDR3aa: CASSETGTTNEKLFF

len: 17
j_gene: TRBJ2-7
d_gene: TRBD2
abundance: -
v_gene: TRBV27
CDR3nt: TGTGCCAGCAGTTCTGTGACTAGCGGGGTTCCTACGAGATGGCAGTACTTC
CDR3aa: CASSSVTSGVPTRWQYF

len: 16
j_gene: TRBJ1-2
d_gene: -
abundance: few
v_gene: TRBV4-1
CDR3nt: TGCGCCAGCAGCCAAGTCTCGGGGGCTGGGTACTATGGCTACACCTTC
CDR3aa: CASSQVSGAGYYGYTF

len: 16
j_gene: TRBJ2-1
d_gene: -
abundance: few
v_gene: TRBV7-8
CDR3nt: TGTGCCAGCAGCTTAAGTGGGCAAGGAGGGGGCAATGAGCAGTTCTTC
CDR3aa: CASSLSGQGGGNEQFF

len: 16
j_gene: TRBJ2-5
d_gene: -
abundance: -
v_gene: TRBV7-2
CDR3nt: TGTGCCAGCAGCTTGGTATGGTTACTCCGCCAAGAGACCCAGTACTTC
CDR3aa: CASSLVWLLRQETQYF

len: 13
j_gene: TRBJ2-7
d_gene: -
abundance: many
v_gene: TRBV11-3
CDR3nt: TGTGCCAGCAGCTTAGTAGGTTACGCCGAGCAGTACTTC
CDR3aa: CASSLVGYAEQYF

len: 14
j_gene: TRBJ1-2
d_gene: -
abundance: -
v_gene: TRBV15
CDR3nt: TGTGCCACCAGCAGAGACCGACTGTACTATGGCTACACCTTC
CDR3aa: CATSRDRLYYGYTF

len: 14
j_gene: TRBJ1-1
d_gene: -
abundance: -
v_gene: TRBV11-2
CDR3nt: TGTGCCAGCAGCTCCGGGACAAAGAACACTGAAGCTTTCTTT
CDR3aa: CASSSGTKNTEAFF

len: 16
j_gene: TRBJ2-1
d_gene: -
abundance: -
v_gene: TRBV5-1
CDR3nt: TGCGCCAGCAGCTTGATGGCAGGGAGTCACTACAATGAGCAGTTCTTC
CDR3aa: CASSLMAGSHYNEQFF

len: 14
j_gene: TRBJ1-1
d_gene: -
abundance: few
v_gene: TRBV6-1
CDR3nt: TGTGCCAGCAGTCCTACGGGGATGGCCACTGAAGCTTTCTTT
CDR3aa: CASSPTGMATEAFF

len: 17
j_gene: TRBJ2-3
d_gene: -
abundance: few
v_gene: TRBV12-3/TRBV12-4
CDR3nt: TGTGCCAGCAGTTTAGCGCTGTACATATGGGTTTATGATACGCAGTATTTT
CDR3aa: CASSLALYIWVYDTQYF

len: 15
j_gene: TRBJ1-3
d_gene: -
abundance: -
v_gene: TRBV6-6
CDR3nt: TGTGCCAGCAGCTATGCCACCGGGAGTAGAAACACCATATATTTT
CDR3aa: CASSYATGSRNTIYF

len: 16
j_gene: TRBJ1-1
d_gene: -
abundance: -
v_gene: TRBV5-1
CDR3nt: TGCGCCAGCAGCTTGGCCCCCGGGACCGCGAACACTGAAGCTTTCTTT
CDR3aa: CASSLAPGTANTEAFF

len: 15
j_gene: TRBJ2-1
d_gene: TRBD2
abundance: many
v_gene: TRBV7-9
CDR3nt: TGTGCCAGCGGAGTAGCGGGACCAGCCTACAATGAGCAGTTCTTC
CDR3aa: CASGVAGPAYNEQFF

len: 11
j_gene: TRBJ2-3
d_gene: -
abundance: -
v_gene: TRBV12-3/TRBV12-4
CDR3nt: TGTGCCAGCAGTTTTTCAGATACGCAGTATTTT
CDR3aa: CASSFSDTQYF

len: 13
j_gene: TRBJ2-7
d_gene: -
abundance: few
v_gene: TRBV12-3/TRBV12-4
CDR3nt: TGTGCCAGCAGTTTATGGGGGAGCTACGAGCAGTACTTC
CDR3aa: CASSLWGSYEQYF

len: 16
j_gene: TRBJ2-4
d_gene: -
abundance: few
v_gene: TRBV7-2
CDR3nt: TGTGCCAGCAGCTCCGGACAGCGCGCGGCCAAAAACATTCAGTACTTC
CDR3aa: CASSSGQRAAKNIQYF

len: 13
j_gene: TRBJ1-2
d_gene: TRBD1
abundance: -
v_gene: TRBV20-1
CDR3nt: TGCAGTGCTTTCGGACAGGGGGCCAGCGGCTACACCTTC
CDR3aa: CSAFGQGASGYTF

len: 16
j_gene: TRBJ2-1
d_gene: TRBD2
abundance: -
v_gene: TRBV2
CDR3nt: TGTGCCAGCAGTGAAGCCGCGGGACTAGCGTACAATGAGCAGTTCTTC
CDR3aa: CASSEAAGLAYNEQFF

len: 12
j_gene: TRBJ2-3
d_gene: -
abundance: -
v_gene: TRBV20-1
CDR3nt: TGCAGTGCCGCGGATAGGGGGGATACGCAGTATTTT
CDR3aa: CSAADRGDTQYF

len: 13
j_gene: TRBJ1-2
d_gene: -
abundance: -
v_gene: TRBV15
CDR3nt: TGTGCCACCAGCAGAGATCGCGGGGATGGCTACACCTTC
CDR3aa: CATSRDRGDGYTF

len: 12
j_gene: TRBJ1-6
d_gene: -
abundance: -
v_gene: TRBV5-8
CDR3nt: TGTGCCAGCAGCCCCGGACCGTCGGCCCTCCACTTT
CDR3aa: CASSPGPSALHF

len: 18
j_gene: TRBJ2-6
d_gene: TRBD1
abundance: many
v_gene: TRBV12-3/TRBV12-4
CDR3nt: TGTGCCAGCAGTCTAAGACAGGGGGCAAGCTCTGGGGCCAACGTCCTGACTTTC
CDR3aa: CASSLRQGASSGANVLTF

len: 16
j_gene: TRBJ2-3
d_gene: TRBD2
abundance: few
v_gene: TRBV6-2/TRBV6-3
CDR3nt: TGTGCCAGCAGTTATCTAGCGGGGGCCTACACAGATACGCAGTATTTT
CDR3aa: CASSYLAGAYTDTQYF

len: 13
j_gene: TRBJ1-2
d_gene: -
abundance: -
v_gene: TRBV6-5
CDR3nt: TGTGCCAGCAGTACACAGGGAATGGGGGGCTACACCTTC
CDR3aa: CASSTQGMGGYTF

len: 14
j_gene: TRBJ1-2
d_gene: -
abundance: few
v_gene: TRBV10-3
CDR3nt: TGTGCCACCCGGCCGGGGGGGGGTAACTATGGCTACACCTTC
CDR3aa: CATRPGGGNYGYTF

len: 17
j_gene: TRBJ2-1
d_gene: TRBD2
abundance: -
v_gene: TRBV11-2
CDR3nt: TGTGCCAGCGGCGCCGGGACTAGCCCGAGGTCCTACAATGAGCAGTTCTTC
CDR3aa: CASGAGTSPRSYNEQFF

len: 15
j_gene: TRBJ2-7
d_gene: TRBD1
abundance: few
v_gene: TRBV18
CDR3nt: TGTGCCAGCTCACCACCGTCCAGGGGGCCCTACGAGCAGTACTTC
CDR3aa: CASSPPSRGPYEQYF

len: 15
j_gene: TRBJ2-3
d_gene: -
abundance: -
v_gene: TRBV15
CDR3nt: TGTGCCACCAGCAGAGAGGGGTCGGGGGTACGCACGCAGTATTTT
CDR3aa: CATSREGSGVRTQYF

len: 13
j_gene: TRBJ1-2
d_gene: -
abundance: few
v_gene: TRBV6-1
CDR3nt: TGTGCCAGCAGCTTACAGGGATATGATGGCTACACCTTC
CDR3aa: CASSLQGYDGYTF

len: 15
j_gene: TRBJ2-4
d_gene: TRBD1
abundance: -
v_gene: TRBV3-1
CDR3nt: TGTGCCAGCAGCCCGGGACAGAGAGCCAAAAACATTCAGTACTTC
CDR3aa: CASSPGQRAKNIQYF

len: 17
j_gene: TRBJ1-4
d_gene: -
abundance: -
v_gene: TRBV12-3/TRBV12-4
CDR3nt: TGTGCCAGCAGGGCCCTTGGGTACAGGAATGATAATGAAAAACTGTTTTTT
CDR3aa: CASRALGYRNDNEKLFF

len: 14
j_gene: TRBJ1-4
d_gene: -
abundance: -
v_gene: TRBV10-3
CDR3nt: TGTGCCATCAGTGAACCCTCGAAGGGAAATGGACTGTTTTTT
CDR3aa: CAISEPSKGNGLFF